Included here is one T cell receptor beta chain sequence, with context. These data belong to a study of blood T cell repertoires in COVID-19. Turning to the study itself: Sites across the United States, Italy and Spain contributed samples from acute and convalescent COVID-19. T cells, B-cell-depleted T cells, or PBMCs provided the cDNA or gDNA that served as material.

Participants' reported clinical history set cohort assignment. Germline V gene data show CDR1 as KGHSH and CDR2 as LQKENI. The V end was cut by 3 bases, the J end by 5 bases, with 13 bases between. The CDR3 totals 14 residues. Methods used by the authors: Reference gene primers were amplified, and this amplification served to estimate nucleated cell counts. Assay: immunoSEQ multiplex PCR; the TCRdb copy retains only in-frame clones and omits some. V and J calls and clone size come straight from that table; D and trimming were deduced from the DNA. The table lists hundreds of thousands of clones, roughly 89% of them singletons.

This clonotype was sampled from a woman younger than 35 with acute COVID-19. Sequenced input: PBMCs or T cells enriched from blood (not recorded which). The V and J genes are TRBV18 and TRBJ1-1; TRBD1 is a possible D gene (5 bases). The CDR3 region has the DNA TGTGCCAGCTCACCGTTAGGGGAAAGAACTGAAGCTTTCTTT. Residues: CASSPLGERTEAFF.